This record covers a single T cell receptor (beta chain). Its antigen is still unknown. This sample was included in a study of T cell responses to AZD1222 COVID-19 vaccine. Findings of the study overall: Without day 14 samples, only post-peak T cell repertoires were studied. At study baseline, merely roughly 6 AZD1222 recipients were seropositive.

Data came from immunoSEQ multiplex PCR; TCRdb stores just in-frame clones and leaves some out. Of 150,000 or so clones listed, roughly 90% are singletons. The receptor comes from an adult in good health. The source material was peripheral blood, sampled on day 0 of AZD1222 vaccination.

The CDR3 reads CAISESTGGTSPRTEAFF. In DNA, the CDR3 is TGTGCCATCAGTGAGTCGACAGGGGGCACATCTCCGAGGACTGAAGCTTTCTTT. The genes are TRBV10-3 and TRBJ1-1; 10 bases line up with TRBD1. Germline V gene data show CDR1 as ENHRY and CDR2 as SYGVKD. CDR3 length: 18 amino acids. V lost 0 bases and J lost 5; bases outside the gene matches: 12.